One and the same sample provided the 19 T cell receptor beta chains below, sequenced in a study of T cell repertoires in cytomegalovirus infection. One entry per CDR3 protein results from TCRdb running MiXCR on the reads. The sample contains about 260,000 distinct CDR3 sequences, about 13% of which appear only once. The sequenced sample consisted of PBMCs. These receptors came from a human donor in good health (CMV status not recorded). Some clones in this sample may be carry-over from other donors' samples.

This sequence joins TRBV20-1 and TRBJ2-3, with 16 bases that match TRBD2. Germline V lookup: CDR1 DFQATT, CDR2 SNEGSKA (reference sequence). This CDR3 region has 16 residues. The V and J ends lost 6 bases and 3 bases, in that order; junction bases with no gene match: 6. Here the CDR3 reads CSATGLAGGRTDTQYF. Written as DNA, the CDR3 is TGCAGTGCCACGGGACTAGCGGGAGGGAGAACAGATACGCAGTATTTT.

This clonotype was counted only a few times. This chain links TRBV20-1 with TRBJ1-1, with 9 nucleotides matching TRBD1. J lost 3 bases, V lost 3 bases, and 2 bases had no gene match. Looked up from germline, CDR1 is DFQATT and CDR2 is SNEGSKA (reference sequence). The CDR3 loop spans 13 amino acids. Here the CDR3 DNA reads TGCAGTGCTAGGGGGGACAGGGACACTGAAGCTTTCTTT. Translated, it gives CSARGDRDTEAFF.

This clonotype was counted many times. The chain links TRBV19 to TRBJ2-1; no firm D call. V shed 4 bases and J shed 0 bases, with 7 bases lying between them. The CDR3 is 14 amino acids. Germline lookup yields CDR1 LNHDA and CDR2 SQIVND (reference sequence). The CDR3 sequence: CASSTGNSYNEQFF. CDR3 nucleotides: TGTGCCAGTAGTACAGGCAACTCCTACAATGAGCAGTTCTTC.

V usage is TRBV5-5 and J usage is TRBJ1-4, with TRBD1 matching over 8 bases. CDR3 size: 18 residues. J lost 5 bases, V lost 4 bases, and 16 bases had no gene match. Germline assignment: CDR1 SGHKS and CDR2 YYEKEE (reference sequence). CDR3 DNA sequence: TGTGCCAGCAGCGTGACAGGGGAGGATAGGATCGGGAATGAAAAACTGTTTTTT. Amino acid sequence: CASSVTGEDRIGNEKLFF.

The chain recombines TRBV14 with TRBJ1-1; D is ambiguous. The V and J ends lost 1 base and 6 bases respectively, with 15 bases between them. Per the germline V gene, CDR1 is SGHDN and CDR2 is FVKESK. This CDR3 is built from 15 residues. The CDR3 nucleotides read TGTGCCAGCAGCCAAGTGAGTCGGGGTTATTCTGAAGCTTTCTTT. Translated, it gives CASSQVSRGYSEAFF.

CDR3 coding DNA: TGTGCCAGCAGCGTAGAGCGGGGGGCGGGCGACACTGAAGCTTTCTTT. It encodes CASSVERGAGDTEAFF. This chain links TRBV9 with TRBJ1-1; a possible D gene is TRBD1 (6 bases). CDR3 size: 16 residues. V was cut by 0 bases and J by 3 bases, with 15 bases left in between. Germline CDR1 and CDR2: SGDLS and YYNGEE.

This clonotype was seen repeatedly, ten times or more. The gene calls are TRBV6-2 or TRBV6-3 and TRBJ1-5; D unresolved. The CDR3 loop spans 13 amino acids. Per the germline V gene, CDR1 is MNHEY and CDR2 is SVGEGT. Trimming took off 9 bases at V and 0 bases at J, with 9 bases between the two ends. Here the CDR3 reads CASTWISNQPQHF. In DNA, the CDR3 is TGTGCCAGTACTTGGATTAGCAATCAGCCCCAGCATTTT.

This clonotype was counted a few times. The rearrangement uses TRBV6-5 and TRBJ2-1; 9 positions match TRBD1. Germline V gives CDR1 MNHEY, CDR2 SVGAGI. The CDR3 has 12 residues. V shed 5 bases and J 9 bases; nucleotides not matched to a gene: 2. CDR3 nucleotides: TGTGCCAGCAGTCAGGGACAGGGTGAGCAGTTCTTC. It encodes CASSQGQGEQFF.

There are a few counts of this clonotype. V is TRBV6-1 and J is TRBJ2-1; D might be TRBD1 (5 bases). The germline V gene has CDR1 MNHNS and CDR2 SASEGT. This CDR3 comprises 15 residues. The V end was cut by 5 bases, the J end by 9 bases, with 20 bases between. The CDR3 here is CASSLVRVGSSEQFF. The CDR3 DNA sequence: TGTGCCAGCAGTTTGGTCAGGGTAGGGTCCAGTGAGCAGTTCTTC.

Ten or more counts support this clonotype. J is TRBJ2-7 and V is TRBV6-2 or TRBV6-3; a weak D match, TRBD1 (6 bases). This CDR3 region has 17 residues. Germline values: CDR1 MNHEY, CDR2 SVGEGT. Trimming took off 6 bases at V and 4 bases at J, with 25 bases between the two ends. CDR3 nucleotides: TGTGCCAGCAGCAGAATACAAACAGGGTATTCGTTGTACGAGCAGTACTTC. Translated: CASSRIQTGYSLYEQYF.

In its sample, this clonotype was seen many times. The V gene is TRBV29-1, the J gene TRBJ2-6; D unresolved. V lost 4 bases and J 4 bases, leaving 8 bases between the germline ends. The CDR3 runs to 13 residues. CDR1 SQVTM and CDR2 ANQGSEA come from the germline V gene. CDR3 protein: CSVGGAGANVLTF. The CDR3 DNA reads TGCAGCGTTGGGGGTGCCGGGGCCAACGTCCTGACTTTC.

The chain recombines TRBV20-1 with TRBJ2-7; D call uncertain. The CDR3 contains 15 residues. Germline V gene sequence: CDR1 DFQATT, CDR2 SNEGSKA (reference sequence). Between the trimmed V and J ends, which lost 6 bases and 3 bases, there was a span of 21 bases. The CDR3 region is CSAVITRSTDYEQYF. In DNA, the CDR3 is TGCAGTGCAGTTATCACAAGGAGTACGGACTACGAGCAGTACTTC.

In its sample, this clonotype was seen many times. In DNA form, the CDR3 reads TGTGCCAGCAGTTTAGCTGTGGGGCGGTCACCCCTCCACTTT. It is translated as CASSLAVGRSPLHF. The chain recombines TRBV12-3 or TRBV12-4 with TRBJ1-6; D may be TRBD1 (5 bases). This CDR3 spans 14 amino acids. V dropped 0 bases and J dropped 10 bases, with 10 bases sitting between them.

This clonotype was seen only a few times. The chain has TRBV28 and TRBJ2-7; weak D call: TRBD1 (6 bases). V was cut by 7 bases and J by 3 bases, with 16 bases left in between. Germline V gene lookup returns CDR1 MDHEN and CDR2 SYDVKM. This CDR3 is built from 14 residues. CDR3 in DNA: TGTGCCAGCACCGATCGGACAGCCAACTACGAGCAGTACTTC. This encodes CASTDRTANYEQYF.

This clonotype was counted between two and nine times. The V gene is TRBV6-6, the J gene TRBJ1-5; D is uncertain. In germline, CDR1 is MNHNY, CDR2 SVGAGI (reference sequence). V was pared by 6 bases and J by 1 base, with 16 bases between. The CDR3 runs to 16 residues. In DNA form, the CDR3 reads TGTGCCAGCAGCCTCCCGACATTGGTCAGCAATCAGCCCCAGCATTTT. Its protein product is CASSLPTLVSNQPQHF.

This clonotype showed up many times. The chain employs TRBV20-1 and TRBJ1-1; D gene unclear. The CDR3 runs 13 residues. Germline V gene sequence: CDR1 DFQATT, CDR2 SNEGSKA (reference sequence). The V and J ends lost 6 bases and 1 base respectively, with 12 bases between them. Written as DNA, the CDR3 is TGCAGTGCCCCCGGACTGGCGAACACTGAAGCTTTCTTT. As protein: CSAPGLANTEAFF.

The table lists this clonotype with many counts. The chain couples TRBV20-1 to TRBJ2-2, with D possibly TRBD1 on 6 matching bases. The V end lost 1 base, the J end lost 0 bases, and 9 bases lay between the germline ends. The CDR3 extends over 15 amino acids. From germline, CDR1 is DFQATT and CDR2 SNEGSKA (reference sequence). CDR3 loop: CSARGRGTNTGELFF. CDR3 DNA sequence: TGCAGTGCTAGAGGAAGGGGGACGAACACCGGGGAGCTGTTTTTT.

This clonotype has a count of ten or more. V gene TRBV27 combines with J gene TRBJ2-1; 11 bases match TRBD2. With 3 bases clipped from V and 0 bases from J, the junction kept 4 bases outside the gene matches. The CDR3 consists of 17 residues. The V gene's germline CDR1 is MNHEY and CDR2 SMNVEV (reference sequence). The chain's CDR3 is CASSFFTSGSSYNEQFF. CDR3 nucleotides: TGTGCCAGCAGTTTCTTTACTAGCGGGAGCTCCTACAATGAGCAGTTCTTC.

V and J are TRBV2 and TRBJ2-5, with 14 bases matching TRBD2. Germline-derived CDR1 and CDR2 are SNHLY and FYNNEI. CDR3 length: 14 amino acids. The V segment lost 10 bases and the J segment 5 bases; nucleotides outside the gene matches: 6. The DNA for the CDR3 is TGTGCCATCCGACTAGCGGGGGGGCGCGAGACCCAGTACTTC. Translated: CAIRLAGGRETQYF. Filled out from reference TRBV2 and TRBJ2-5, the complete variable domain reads EPEVTQTPSHQVTQMGQEVILRCVPISNHLYFYWYRQILGQKVEFLVSFYNNEISEKSEIFDDQFSVERPDGSNFTLKIRSTKLEDSAMYFCAIRLAGGRETQYFGPGTRLLVL.